One sample yielded the 27 T cell receptor beta chains listed below, sequenced in a study of beta chain features in type 1 diabetes. General observations from the study: Moderate but significant shortening of TCRB CDR3s was recorded in all four CD4+ subsets from Type 1 diabetes patients.

Since all of the isolated RNA was reverse transcribed, expressed TCRB transcripts were what got sequenced. Clones were sequenced by immunoSEQ multiplex PCR, and TCRdb holds only the in-frame ones, with some missing. Found here are a few hundred thousand clones, approximately 11% of them singletons; the top ten hold around 0.017%. These receptors have no known antigen. Sample: naive CD4+ T cells from blood. The origin of the receptors is a young man with type 1 diabetes.

The chain employs TRBV25-1 and TRBJ1-2; 11 bases align to TRBD1. The junction had 4 bases not matched to a gene; V was cut back by 5 bases and J by 8 bases. Germline V gene data show CDR1 as MGHDK and CDR2 as SYGVNS. The CDR3 length is 13 residues. CDR3 nucleotide sequence: TGTGCCAGCAGTTACGGGACAGGGGGGGGCTACACCTTC. Translating it yields CASSYGTGGGYTF.

This chain uses TRBV28 with TRBJ1-1, with D uncertain. The germline CDR1 and CDR2 sequences are MDHEN and SYDVKM. The CDR3 length is 13 residues. Trimming took off 6 bases at V and 1 base at J, with 9 bases between the two ends. CDR3 protein: CASRTSRNTEAFF. The CDR3 DNA reads TGTGCCAGCAGGACTTCTAGGAACACTGAAGCTTTCTTT.

The genes are TRBV5-1 and TRBJ1-5; unclear D gene. Trimming shortened V by 1 base and J by 3 bases, and 11 bases separated the two germline ends. This CDR3 spans 15 amino acids. CDR1 is SGHRS and CDR2 is YFSETQ in the germline V gene. For the CDR3, the DNA is TGCGCCAGCAGCTTGTCCGGTTTGCTCAATCAGCCCCAGCATTTT. It is translated as CASSLSGLLNQPQHF.

This clone showed up just a few times. This sequence joins TRBV6-5 and TRBJ2-3; TRBD2 might be the D (7 bases). This CDR3 is 15 amino acids long. The V and J ends lost 5 bases and 4 bases respectively, with 16 bases between them. Germline loops: CDR1 MNHEY, CDR2 SVGAGI. CDR3 sequence (DNA): TGTGCCAGCAGTCATTCGGGGGGCAACTCAGATACGCAGTATTTT. It encodes CASSHSGGNSDTQYF.

The chain combines TRBV9 with TRBJ2-1, with 9 bases that match TRBD1. V shed 4 bases, J shed 7 bases, and the junction held 9 bases outside the gene matches. This CDR3 has 15 residues. Looked up from germline, CDR1 is SGDLS and CDR2 is YYNGEE. DNA of the CDR3: TGTGCCAGCAGCCCACGGAGACAGGGGGTAAATGAGCAGTTCTTC. Protein product: CASSPRRQGVNEQFF.

The rearrangement links TRBV25-1 to TRBJ1-2, with D possibly matching TRBD1 (6 bases). The length of the CDR3 is 16 residues. Germline V CDR1 and CDR2: MGHDK, SYGVNS. V dropped 4 bases and J dropped 6 bases, with 21 bases sitting between them. CDR3 sequence reads: CASSGSGGGGMNGYTF. CDR3 DNA sequence: TGTGCCAGCAGTGGGAGTGGCGGGGGCGGGATGAATGGCTACACCTTC.

The chain combines TRBV5-4 with TRBJ2-5; TRBD2 matches 7 bases. The CDR3 has 14 amino acids. Germline trimming cut 5 bases from V and 1 base from J; bases unmatched to any gene: 5. Germline values: CDR1 SGHNT, CDR2 YYREEE (reference sequence). CDR3 protein: CASSPTGGQETQYF. CDR3 nucleotides: TGTGCCAGCAGTCCGACGGGGGGCCAAGAGACCCAGTACTTC.

The sample holds a few counts of this clone. The V call is TRBV5-6, the J call TRBJ2-7; D gene uncertain. Germline values: CDR1 SGHDT, CDR2 YYEEEE. The V gene lost 2 bases and the J gene lost 5 bases, with 8 bases spanning the gap. The CDR3 loop spans 12 amino acids. The CDR3: CASSFEKHEQYF. The CDR3 bases are TGTGCCAGCAGCTTCGAGAAGCACGAGCAGTACTTC.

V is TRBV7-2 and J is TRBJ2-5; TRBD2 agrees at 8 bases. The DNA end lines up better with TRBJ2-7; the J call may be wrong. The V gene's germline CDR1 is SGHTA and CDR2 FQGNSA. This CDR3 has 15 residues. The CDR3 DNA reads TGTGCCAGCAGCCCTCAAGCGGGGGTGATATACGAGCAGTACTTC. Translated, it gives CASSPQAGVIYEQYF.

The chain recombines TRBV7-2 with TRBJ2-2, with TRBD1 as a possible D gene (5 bases). The ends were cut back, 4 bases at V and 4 bases at J, with 13 bases in the middle. Germline V gene data show CDR1 as SGHTA and CDR2 as FQGNSA. This CDR3 comprises 15 residues. As DNA, the CDR3 is TGTGCCAGCAGCTATGGCAGGGCAGCCACCGGGGAGCTGTTTTTT. Protein product: CASSYGRAATGELFF.

This clone occurred a few times. The V gene is TRBV29-1, the J gene TRBJ1-5; 8 bases are shared with TRBD1. CDR3 size: 13 residues. The J segment lost 1 base and the V segment lost 7 bases, leaving 3 bases of the junction unmatched. Germline V gives CDR1 SQVTM, CDR2 ANQGSEA. The CDR3 DNA reads TGCAGCGCAGGACAGGGAAGCAATCAGCCCCAGCATTTT. This gives the protein CSAGQGSNQPQHF.

V gene TRBV7-6 combines with J gene TRBJ2-1, with 10 bases lining up with TRBD2. V lost 5 bases and J lost 0; bases outside the gene matches: 13. In germline, CDR1 is SGHVS, CDR2 FNYEAQ. The CDR3 spans 19 residues. The CDR3 bases are TGTGCCAGCAGCACCCCCGGGGGTAGCGGGGGGAGCTCCTACAATGAGCAGTTCTTC. Protein sequence: CASSTPGGSGGSSYNEQFF. Full variable domain (rest looked up from reference TRBV7-6 and TRBJ2-1): GAGVSQSPRYKVTKRGQDVALRCDPISGHVSLYWYRQALGQGPEFLTYFNYEAQQDKSGLPNDRFSAERPEGSISTLTIQRTEQRDSAMYRCASSTPGGSGGSSYNEQFFGPGTRLTVL.

The rearrangement joins TRBV4-1 to TRBJ2-3; 7 bases are shared with TRBD1. The CDR3 totals 14 residues. Germline values: CDR1 MGHRA, CDR2 YSYEKL. The V and J ends lost 8 bases and 2 bases, in that order; junction bases with no gene match: 7. The CDR3 reads CASRTGISTDTQYF. In DNA form, the CDR3 reads TGCGCCAGCCGGACAGGTATCTCCACAGATACGCAGTATTTT.

This sequence joins TRBV20-1 and TRBJ1-2; D gene ambiguous. The V and J ends lost 5 bases and 2 bases respectively, with 6 bases between them. The CDR3 is 11 amino acids. Germline loops: CDR1 DFQATT, CDR2 SNEGSKA (reference sequence). CDR3 amino acids: CSASTNYGYTF. In DNA, the CDR3 is TGCAGTGCTTCCACAAACTATGGCTACACCTTC.

DNA for the CDR3: TGTGCCAGCAGCTTGTCCGAAGGGACTTCCGGCTACACCTTC. It specifies CASSLSEGTSGYTF. The gene calls are TRBV5-4 and TRBJ1-2; D may be TRBD1 (5 bases). V was shortened by 1 base and J by 8 bases, with 15 bases between the two germline ends. From germline, CDR1 is SGHNT and CDR2 YYREEE (reference sequence). This CDR3 is built from 14 residues.

This chain uses TRBV18 with TRBJ2-5; a possible D gene is TRBD2 (7 bases). V was clipped by 0 bases and J by 4 bases, with 12 bases between them. This CDR3 has 15 residues. The germline CDR1 and CDR2 sequences are KGHSH and LQKENI. CDR3 bases: TGTGCCAGCTCACCACCTTCGGGGGGCAGAGAGACCCAGTACTTC. Its protein is CASSPPSGGRETQYF. Based on the CDR3 plus reference TRBV18 and TRBJ2-5, the full variable domain is NAGVMQNPRHLVRRRGQEARLRCSPMKGHSHVYWYRQLPEEGLKFMVYLQKENIIDESGMPKERFSAEFPKEGPSILRIQQVVRGDSAAYFCASSPPSGGRETQYFGPGTRLLVL.

This clone was detected only a few times. The chain is built from TRBV18 and TRBJ2-7, with 11 positions matching TRBD1. CDR1 and CDR2 (germline): KGHSH, LQKENI. J was trimmed by 3 bases and V by 4 bases; bases with no gene match: 5. The CDR3 loop spans 15 amino acids. CDR3 in DNA: TGTGCCAGCTCACGGGGGACAGGGGGGAACTACGAGCAGTACTTC. Residues: CASSRGTGGNYEQYF.

The chain is built from TRBV14 and TRBJ2-2, with 11 nucleotides matching TRBD2. The CDR3 is 14 residues long. CDR1 SGHDN and CDR2 FVKESK come from the germline V gene. V dropped 4 bases and J dropped 5; count of bases not matched to a gene: 0. CDR3 DNA: TGTGCCAGCAGCCGACTAGCGGGGACCGGGGAGCTGTTTTTT. Protein sequence: CASSRLAGTGELFF.

The gene calls are TRBV29-1 and TRBJ1-1; no clear D. Germline lookup yields CDR1 SQVTM and CDR2 ANQGSEA. This CDR3 region has 13 residues. Between the trimmed V and J ends, which lost 0 bases and 5 bases, there was a span of 10 bases. In nucleotides, the CDR3 is TGCAGCGTTGAAGATCGGGCGGGGACTGAAGCTTTCTTT. Translation gives CSVEDRAGTEAFF.

V gene TRBV5-1 combines with J gene TRBJ1-4; perhaps TRBD1 as D (5 bases). V was pared by 0 bases and J by 11 bases, with 20 bases between. This CDR3 region has 16 residues. The germline V gene encodes CDR1 SGHRS and CDR2 YFSETQ. The CDR3 loop reads CASSLAGTADMGKLFF. The CDR3 DNA follows: TGCGCCAGCAGCTTGGCCGGGACTGCGGATATGGGGAAACTGTTTTTT.

This clone was picked up many times. This chain connects TRBV29-1 to TRBJ2-4, with 7 bases identical to TRBD1. The CDR3 totals 12 residues. CDR1 SQVTM and CDR2 ANQGSEA come from the germline V gene. The V segment lost 5 bases and the J segment 8 bases; nucleotides outside the gene matches: 6. The CDR3 is CSVLTGLDIQYF. The CDR3 DNA is TGCAGCGTTCTGACAGGGTTGGACATTCAGTACTTC.

This clone was picked up a small number of times. Here the CDR3 DNA reads TGTGCCAGCAGCATGGGCCTCCCTCCCAATGAGCAGTTCTTC. Protein: CASSMGLPPNEQFF. The rearrangement uses TRBV7-3 and TRBJ2-1; the D is unclear. The CDR3 length is 14 residues. Trimming removed 5 bases from V and 6 bases from J, with 14 bases in between. Germline V lookup: CDR1 SGHTA, CDR2 FQGTGA.

This chain uses TRBV18 with TRBJ1-1; D remains unclear. The CDR3 contains 16 residues. Germline V gives CDR1 KGHSH, CDR2 LQKENI. Between the trimmed V and J ends, which lost 6 bases and 0 bases, there was a span of 17 bases. The CDR3 protein is CASSITEELMNTEAFF. CDR3 DNA: TGTGCCAGCTCCATCACCGAGGAGCTCATGAACACTGAAGCTTTCTTT.

This sequence joins TRBV19 and TRBJ1-2; tentatively, D is TRBD1 (5 bases). The V and J ends lost 5 bases and 5 bases respectively, with 15 bases between them. CDR1 is LNHDA and CDR2 is SQIVND in the germline V gene (reference sequence). The length of the CDR3 is 14 residues. This CDR3 reads CASSPTTASYGYTF. The DNA of the CDR3 is TGTGCCAGTAGTCCAACGACAGCTTCTTATGGCTACACCTTC.

This clone was seen only a few times. The rearrangement joins TRBV9 to TRBJ1-6; TRBD1 aligns across 10 bases. The CDR3 is made up of 14 amino acids. Trimming at V came to 2 bases and at J to 9 bases, leaving 2 bases not matched to a gene. Germline V gene lookup returns CDR1 SGDLS and CDR2 YYNGEE. CDR3 protein: CASSVGTGVSPLHF. The CDR3 nucleotides are TGTGCCAGCAGCGTCGGGACAGGGGTTTCACCCCTCCACTTT.

The chain uses TRBV2 and TRBJ2-1, with 11 bases lining up with TRBD2. Germline CDR1 reads SNHLY; CDR2 reads FYNNEI. This CDR3 is 14 amino acids long. Trimming removed 6 bases from V and 4 bases from J; junction bases left unmatched: 2. In nucleotides, the CDR3 is TGTGCCAGCAGCGGGACTAGCGGTTACAATGAGCAGTTCTTC. Translating it yields CASSGTSGYNEQFF.

The V call is TRBV9, the J call TRBJ1-2; tentative D call: TRBD1 (5 bases). The CDR3 length is 14 residues. The ends were cut back, 0 bases at V and 4 bases at J, with 10 bases in the middle. Germline CDR1 SGDLS, CDR2 YYNGEE. The CDR3 spells CASSVGDGSYGYTF. The CDR3 DNA reads TGTGCCAGCAGCGTAGGGGACGGGAGCTATGGCTACACCTTC.